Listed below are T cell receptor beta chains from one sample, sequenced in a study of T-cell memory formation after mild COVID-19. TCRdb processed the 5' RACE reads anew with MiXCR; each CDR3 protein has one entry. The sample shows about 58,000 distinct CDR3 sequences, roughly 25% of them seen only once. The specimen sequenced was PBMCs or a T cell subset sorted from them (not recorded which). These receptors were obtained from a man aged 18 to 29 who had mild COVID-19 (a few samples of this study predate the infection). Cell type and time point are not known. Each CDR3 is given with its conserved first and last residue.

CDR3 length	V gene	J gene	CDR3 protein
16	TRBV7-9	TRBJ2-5	CASSLVTLAGQETQYF
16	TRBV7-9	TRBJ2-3	CASGRAGTLSTDTQYF
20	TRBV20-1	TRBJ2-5	CSARDLSPGTSGGPRETQYF
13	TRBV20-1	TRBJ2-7	CSARSAESYEQYF
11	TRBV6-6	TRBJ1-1	CASSSGGEAFF
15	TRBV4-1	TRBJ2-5	CASSQGDRGGETQYF
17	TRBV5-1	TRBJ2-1	CASIAGGGADRPSGQFF
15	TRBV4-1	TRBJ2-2	CASSPDRADTGELFF
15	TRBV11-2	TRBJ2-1	CASSMTGGSRNEQFF
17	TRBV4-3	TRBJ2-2	CASSQDLAGGLTGELFF
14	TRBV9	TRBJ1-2	CASSVGRTSYGYTF
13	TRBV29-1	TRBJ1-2	CSSVGGFSTGYTF
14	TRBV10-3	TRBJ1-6	CAISPWFYNSPLHF
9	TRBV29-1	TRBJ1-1	CSAGQEAFF
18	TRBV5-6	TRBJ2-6	CASSPLAGALSGANVLTF
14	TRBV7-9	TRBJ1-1	CASRGAGLNTEAFF
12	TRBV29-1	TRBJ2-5	CSATGGKETQYF
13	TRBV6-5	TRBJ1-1	CASSWSVNTEAFF
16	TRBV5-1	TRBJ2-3	CASSLESDTRTDTQYF
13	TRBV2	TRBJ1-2	CASSVTELDGYTF
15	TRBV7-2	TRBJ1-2	CASSLTGGLNYGYTF
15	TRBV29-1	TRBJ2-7	CSVESRGMSNYEQYF
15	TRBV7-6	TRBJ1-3	CASSPGGGPGNTIYF
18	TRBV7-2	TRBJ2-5	CASSAPGTSGGYQATQYF
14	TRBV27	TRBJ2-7	CASRGGGGLYEQYF
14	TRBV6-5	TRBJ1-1	CSSSYGRRDTEAFF
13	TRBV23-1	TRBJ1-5	CASRRQYNQPQHF
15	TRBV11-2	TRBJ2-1	CASTTLQWTVNEQFF
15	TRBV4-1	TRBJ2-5	CASSQVTGGAETQYF
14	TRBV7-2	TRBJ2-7	CASQTGETEDEQYF
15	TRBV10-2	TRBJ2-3	CASSLGVGGTDTQYF
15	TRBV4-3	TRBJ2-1	CASSQDQPSWGEQFF
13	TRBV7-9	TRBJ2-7	CASSLGQVVEQYF
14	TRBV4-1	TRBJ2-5	CASSQVAGVETQYF
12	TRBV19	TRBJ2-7	CPSSHRGQGLIF
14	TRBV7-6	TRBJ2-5	CASSLVPISETQYF
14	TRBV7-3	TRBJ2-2	CASSGNPGAGELFF
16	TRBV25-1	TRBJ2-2	CASSGVGQGAAGELFF
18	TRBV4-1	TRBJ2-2	CASSQEGRRPSGTGELFF
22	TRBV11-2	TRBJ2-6	CASSLDTLPGRVWVSGANVLTF
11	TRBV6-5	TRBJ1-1	CASSYGAEAFF